A single sample is the source of the 13 T cell receptor beta chains below, sequenced in a study of shared clonotypes between healthy human individuals (TCRdb year 2020). CD8 naive samples were CD45RO-negative cells positively selected for CCR7, giving a CD45RA+CCR7+ population that excluded TemRA cells. Libraries were constructed by the immunoSEQ multiplex PCR assay. TCRdb mirrors the immuneACCESS table, restricted to in-frame sequences. Some clones are absent from its copies; in checked studies, under half trace to an unresolved V gene, and the reason for the others is unknown. The sample has about 2.1 million clones on record, approximately 94% of them singletons. Over 1.5% of the sample rests with the top ten. The sample comprised naive CD8+ T cells from PBMCs. The sample's cell subset or site label, in plain terms: CD45RA+CCR7+. The receptor source for this set is a man aged 18 to 29 in good health. Some clones in this sample may be carry-over from other donors' samples.

Worth noting for this clone: Other DNA sequences in this sample translate to the same CDR3. The chain's CDR3 is CAWSLNTGELFF. CDR3 coding DNA: TGTGCCTGGAGTTTGAACACCGGGGAGCTGTTTTTT. The genes are TRBV30 and TRBJ2-2; D is ambiguous. CDR1 is GTSNPN, CDR2 SVGIG, per germline (reference sequence). The CDR3 is made up of 12 amino acids. The V and J ends lost 2 bases and 1 base respectively, with 2 bases between them.

The gene calls are TRBV7-9 and TRBJ1-2; D is unresolved. Germline CDR1 reads SEHNR; CDR2 reads FQNEAQ (reference sequence). The CDR3 sequence is 15 residues long. V was shortened by 5 bases and J by 0 bases, with 13 bases between the two germline ends. The CDR3 DNA is TGTGCCAGCAGCCCCCCAGGAGTTGCTAACTATGGCTACACCTTC. As protein: CASSPPGVANYGYTF. The variable domain in full, with the rest retrieved from reference TRBV7-9 and TRBJ1-2, is DTGVSQNPRHKITKRGQNVTFRCDPISEHNRLYWYRQTLGQGPEFLTYFQNEAQLEKSRLLSDRFSAERPKGSFSTLEIQRTEQGDSAMYLCASSPPGVANYGYTFGSGTRLTVV.

The chain couples TRBV7-9 to TRBJ2-1; 8 bases are a match to TRBD1. The junction had 5 bases not matched to a gene; V was cut back by 5 bases and J by 2 bases. Per germline, CDR1 SEHNR and CDR2 FQNEAQ (reference sequence). The CDR3 sequence is 15 residues long. The CDR3 protein is CASSPDRETYNEQFF. The CDR3 DNA is TGTGCCAGCAGCCCGGACAGGGAAACCTACAATGAGCAGTTCTTC.

V is TRBV11-2 and J is TRBJ1-4; D is unclear. V was trimmed by 0 bases and J by 3 bases, leaving 20 bases between them. Germline V CDR1 and CDR2: SGHAT, FQNNGV. The CDR3 is 19 amino acids. CDR3 loop: CASSLDWRWAHPANEKLFF. CDR3 nucleotides: TGTGCCAGCAGCTTAGACTGGCGCTGGGCCCACCCGGCTAATGAAAAACTGTTTTTT.

This clone appeared once. V usage is TRBV9 and J usage is TRBJ2-3; 15 bases align to TRBD2. V trimming: 0 bases; J trimming: 6 bases; junction bases outside the gene matches: 8. This CDR3 spans 18 amino acids. Germline V gene sequence: CDR1 SGDLS, CDR2 YYNGEE. The CDR3: CASSVEGTSGRPTDTQYF. CDR3 nucleotides: TGTGCCAGCAGCGTAGAAGGGACTAGCGGGAGGCCCACGGATACGCAGTATTTT.

The rearrangement joins TRBV5-1 to TRBJ2-5, with 13 nucleotides matching TRBD2. Unmatched junction bases numbered 4, after V lost 3 bases and J lost 5 bases. CDR3 length equals 15 residues. Germline V gives CDR1 SGHRS, CDR2 YFSETQ. CDR3 DNA: TGCGCCAGCAGCTCGGGACTAGCGGGATGGGAGACCCAGTACTTC. This gives the protein CASSSGLAGWETQYF.

This chain uses TRBV20-1 with TRBJ2-5; possibly TRBD2 for D (6 bases). Germline V gene lookup returns CDR1 DFQATT and CDR2 SNEGSKA (reference sequence). The CDR3 covers 9 residues. V lost 7 bases and J 9 bases, leaving 9 bases between the germline ends. CDR3 residues: CSVRRAQYF. CDR3 DNA sequence: TGCAGTGTAAGGAGGGCCCAGTACTTC.

The gene calls are TRBV28 and TRBJ2-1; D ambiguous. The CDR3 loop spans 16 amino acids. The ends were cut back, 4 bases at V and 0 bases at J, with 13 bases in the middle. Germline values: CDR1 MDHEN, CDR2 SYDVKM. The CDR3, as DNA: TGTGCCAGCAGTTCCGCGGCAGAAAGCTCCTACAATGAGCAGTTCTTC. Its protein product is CASSSAAESSYNEQFF. The whole variable domain, filled in from reference TRBV28 and TRBJ2-1, reads DVKVTQSSRYLVKRTGEKVFLECVQDMDHENMFWYRQDPGLGLRLIYFSYDVKMKEKGDIPEGYSVSREKKERFSLILESASTNQTSMYLCASSSAAESSYNEQFFGPGTRLTVL.

The chain recombines TRBV25-1 with TRBJ2-1; D is perhaps TRBD2 (6 bases). Germline V gene data show CDR1 as MGHDK and CDR2 as SYGVNS. Trimming cost V 11 bases and J 11 bases, with 16 bases left between them. CDR3 size: 11 residues. CDR3 in amino acids: CAYQTGVKQFF. DNA of the CDR3: TGTGCCTACCAGACGGGAGTGAAGCAGTTCTTC.

This clone was picked up one time. This chain uses TRBV27 with TRBJ1-5; 9 nucleotides line up with TRBD1. CDR1 and CDR2 from the germline V gene are MNHEY and SMNVEV (reference sequence). V lost 6 bases, J lost 7 bases, and 7 bases stayed unmatched. The CDR3 contains 14 residues. CDR3 nucleotide sequence: TGTGCCAGCAGCGACAGGGGGTATCGGCAGCCCCAGCATTTT. It yields the protein CASSDRGYRQPQHF.

This chain connects TRBV11-2 to TRBJ2-7, with 8 positions matching TRBD2. The germline V gene encodes CDR1 SGHAT and CDR2 FQNNGV. This CDR3 region has 14 residues. Trimming took 3 bases from V and 3 from J; bases not matched to a gene: 4. CDR3 region: CASSFPGRVYEQYF. DNA of the CDR3: TGTGCCAGCAGCTTTCCCGGGAGGGTCTACGAGCAGTACTTC.

The rearrangement joins TRBV4-1 to TRBJ2-7; 8 positions agree with TRBD1. There are 15 residues in the CDR3. Germline lookup yields CDR1 MGHRA and CDR2 YSYEKL. J lost 3 bases, V lost 5 bases, and 9 bases had no gene match. The CDR3 bases are TGCGCCAGCAGCTCACCCCCAGGACAGGGCTACGAGCAGTACTTC. It translates to CASSSPPGQGYEQYF.

This chain connects TRBV27 to TRBJ2-3; the match to TRBD1 covers 7 bases. With V trimmed by 6 bases and J by 0 bases, 12 bases remained unmatched. The CDR3 spans 17 residues. The germline V gene has CDR1 MNHEY and CDR2 SMNVEV (reference sequence). The CDR3 region is CASRSGTESSSTDTQYF. The CDR3 DNA reads as TGTGCCAGCAGATCTGGGACAGAGAGTTCTAGCACAGATACGCAGTATTTT.